This paragraph covers one T cell receptor (beta chain) sequence. This receptor's antigen is unknown. No per-base quality is available; no much larger clone lies one base away. This specimen comes from a study of OX40 agonist ivuxolimab in advanced cancers. In terms of the full investigation: The costimulatory receptor OX40 (CD134) was targeted by ivuxolimab, a fully human IgG2 agonistic monoclonal antibody. Intravenous ivuxolimab was administered to patients every 2 weeks at six dose levels: 0.01, 0.1, 0.3, 1.5, 3 and 10 mg/kg. Three dose-escalation patients achieved partial responses, one with hepatocellular carcinoma and two with cutaneous melanoma. Patients were allowed to have had prior anti-PD-1, anti-PD-L1 or anti-CTLA-4 therapy, and approximately 40% of the dose-escalation patients had been treated with checkpoint inhibitors. The paper reports the monotherapy dose-escalation portion (N ≈ 52 patients) of the phase I ivuxolimab trial. Peripheral TCRbeta sequencing was intended to test whether TCR sequence diversity was altered and clonal T-cell expansion was caused by ivuxolimab. A male proportion of 82.7% and a mean age of approximately 60 years, ranging from 23 to 79, were recorded for the dose-escalation cohort. Of the roughly 50 dose-escalation patients, hepatocellular carcinoma was present in about 19, melanoma in about 15, renal cell carcinoma in 9 and head and neck cancer in 9.

Patients with autoimmune disease history or receiving systemic immunosuppression were excluded from the trial. Peripheral blood for TCR sequencing was drawn from every dose cohort at baseline, at cycle 4 day 1 and at cycle 7 day 1. The samples were drawn from a first-in-human, open-label, multicenter phase I dose-escalation trial of ivuxolimab. The trial enrolled adults with locally advanced or metastatic head and neck squamous cell, hepatocellular, melanoma or renal cell carcinoma. Before TCR sequencing, CD4+ T cells and CD8+ T cells were sorted from peripheral blood as separate populations. Study-wide findings and limitations: Antigen specificity was not determined for the clonally expanded peripheral T cells. In the 0.1-3.0 mg/kg groups, partial responders were among the patients with the lowest normalized peripheral clonal expansion, particularly in CD8+ T cells. Low levels of normalized T-cell clonal expansion were also seen in some patients who did not respond. Clonal expansion of both CD4+ and CD8+ blood T cells was observed from baseline to week 6 at doses 0.1 to 3.0 mg/kg. After ivuxolimab, CD8+ T cells had more expanded clones than CD4+ T cells on average.

CDR1 SGHDT and CDR2 YYEEEE are derived from the germline V gene. The CDR3, from cysteine to phenylalanine, totals 14 residues. Only CDR3 DNA is held: 42 bases, read in frame from base 1. The trim is 1 base for V and 6 bases for J, with a gap of 12 bases between the germline ends. Genomic DNA was isolated from the sorted cells so that the TCRbeta CDR3 region could be sequenced. TCRbeta CDR3 regions were sequenced using the immunoSEQ Assay. In TCRdb, the immuneACCESS table is reduced to in-frame sequences with V and J assigned. These tables do not hold every clone; where another copy was compared, an unresolved V gene accounts for under half, and the others remain unexplained. In all, the sample holds roughly 86,000 clones, and around 90% of those were seen once. The top ten clones comprise nearly 7.5% of the sample.

The V gene is TRBV5-6 and the J gene is TRBJ2-3; TRBD1 might be the D gene, on 5 matching bases. The source was CD4+ or CD8+ T cells sorted from blood, collected in a trial of the OX40 agonist ivuxolimab. This clonotype originated in an adult with an advanced solid tumor such as melanoma, head and neck, liver or kidney cancer. The sequence in DNA is TGTGCCAGCAGCTTGATCCAGGGTGTGGATACGCAGTATTTT. This encodes CASSLIQGVDTQYF.